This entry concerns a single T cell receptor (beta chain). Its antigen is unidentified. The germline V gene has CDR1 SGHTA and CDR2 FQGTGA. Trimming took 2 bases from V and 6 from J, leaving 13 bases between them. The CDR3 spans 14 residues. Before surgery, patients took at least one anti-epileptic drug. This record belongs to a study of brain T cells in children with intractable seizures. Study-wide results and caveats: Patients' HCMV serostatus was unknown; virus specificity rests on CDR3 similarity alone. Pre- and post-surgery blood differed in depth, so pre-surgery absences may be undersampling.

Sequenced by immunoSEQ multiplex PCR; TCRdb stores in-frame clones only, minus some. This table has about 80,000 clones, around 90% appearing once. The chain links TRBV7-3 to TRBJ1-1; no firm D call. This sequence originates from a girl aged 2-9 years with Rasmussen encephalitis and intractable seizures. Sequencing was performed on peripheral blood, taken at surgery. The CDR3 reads CASSLQVGGSEAFF. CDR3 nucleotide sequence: TGTGCCAGCAGCTTACAGGTCGGAGGGTCTGAAGCTTTCTTT.